This TCR beta chain is drawn from a study of cytomegalovirus exposure and HLA in healthy donors. Broader study findings: Highest at DRB1 and lowest at HLA-C, TCR association rates differed among HLA loci in a later analysis. Several of the most significant clusters appeared, in a later analysis, to be linked to common viral pathogens.

This clone was detected once. Its cognate antigen is unknown. 60 Vbeta and 13 Jbeta primers were used in PCR. This table comes from immunoSEQ multiplex PCR, and its TCRdb copy is limited to in-frame clones, with some not included. Found here are some 140,000 clones, roughly 77% of them singletons; the top ten hold approximately 7.7%. The CDR3 runs 15 residues. Per the germline V gene, CDR1 is GTSNPN and CDR2 is SVGIG (reference sequence). V lost 2 bases and J lost 2, with 15 bases in between. The sequenced sample consisted of PBMCs. This clonotype originated in a man younger than 45 in good health and CMV-seropositive. The chain couples TRBV30 to TRBJ1-1; D uncertain. The CDR3: CAWSMQAMSNTEAFF. CDR3 coding DNA: TGTGCCTGGAGTATGCAGGCGATGTCAAACACTGAAGCTTTCTTT.